The 2 T cell receptor beta chains in this list originate from one sample, sequenced in a study of shared clonotypes between healthy human individuals. Only CD45RO-negative cells positively selected for CCR7 counted as naive CD8 cells, so terminally differentiated effector memory CD45RA+ cells were excluded. Libraries were prepared by immunoSEQ multiplex PCR; TCRdb keeps only in-frame clonotypes and omits some of them. This table holds approximately 840,000 clones, 90% to 97% found once. Sequenced material: naive CD8+ T cells sorted from blood. The receptor source for this set is a man in his thirties or forties in good health.

The rearrangement links TRBV6-6 to TRBJ2-1, with 10 bases aligning to TRBD2. V gave up 0 bases and J gave up 8 bases; unmatched junction bases: 4. This CDR3 contains 15 residues. Germline V lookup: CDR1 MNHNY, CDR2 SVGAGI (reference sequence). The CDR3 loop reads CASSYSPSGSDEQFF. The CDR3 bases are TGTGCCAGCAGTTACTCCCCTAGCGGGAGCGATGAGCAGTTCTTC.

CDR3 loop: CASNWGNTQYF. For the CDR3, the DNA is TGTGCCAGCAACTGGGGGAATACGCAGTATTTT. V and J are TRBV2 and TRBJ2-3; D could derive from TRBD1 or TRBD2 (5 bases each). The V end was cut by 7 bases, the J end by 7 bases, with 9 bases between. Per germline, CDR1 SNHLY and CDR2 FYNNEI. This CDR3 has 11 residues.